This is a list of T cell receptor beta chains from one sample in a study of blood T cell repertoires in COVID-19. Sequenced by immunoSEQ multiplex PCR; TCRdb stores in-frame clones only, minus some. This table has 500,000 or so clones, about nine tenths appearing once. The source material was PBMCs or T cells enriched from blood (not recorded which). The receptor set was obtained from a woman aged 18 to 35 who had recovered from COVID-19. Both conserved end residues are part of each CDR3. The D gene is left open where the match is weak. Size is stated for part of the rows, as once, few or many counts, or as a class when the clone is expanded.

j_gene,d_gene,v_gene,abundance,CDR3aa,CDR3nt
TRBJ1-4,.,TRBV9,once,CASSVGGGAGEKLFF,TGTGCCAGCAGCGTAGGTGGGGGGGCCGGTGAAAAACTGTTTTTT
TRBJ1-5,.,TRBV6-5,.,CASSRTWTDQPQHF,TGTGCCAGCAGCCGTACGTGGACAGATCAGCCCCAGCATTTT
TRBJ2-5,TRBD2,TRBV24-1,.,CATSPSGGSETQYF,TGTGCCACCAGTCCTAGCGGGGGATCGGAGACCCAGTACTTC
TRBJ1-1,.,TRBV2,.,CASSTDGGGYTEAFF,TGTGCCAGCAGTACAGACGGCGGGGGGTACACTGAAGCTTTCTTT
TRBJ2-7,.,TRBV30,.,CAWTPLPSSYEQYF,TGTGCCTGGACCCCCTTACCCAGCTCCTACGAGCAGTACTTC
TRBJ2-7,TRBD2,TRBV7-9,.,CASWSSGGYEQYF,TGTGCCAGCTGGTCTAGCGGAGGATACGAGCAGTACTTC
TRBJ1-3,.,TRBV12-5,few,CASGFSLSSGNTIYF,TGTGCTAGTGGTTTCTCTTTATCCTCTGGAAACACCATATATTTT
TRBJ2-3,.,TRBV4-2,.,CASSHGLRGLEDTQYF,TGTGCCAGCAGCCATGGACTGAGAGGTTTGGAAGATACGCAGTATTTT
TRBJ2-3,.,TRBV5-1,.,CASSWRGTFTDTQYF,TGCGCCAGCAGTTGGAGGGGAACCTTCACAGATACGCAGTATTTT
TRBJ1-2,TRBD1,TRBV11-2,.,CASSEEGTANYGYTF,TGTGCCAGCAGCGAAGAAGGGACAGCTAACTATGGCTACACCTTC
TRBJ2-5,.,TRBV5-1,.,CASSLFQGILQETQYF,TGCGCCAGCAGCTTGTTCCAGGGGATTCTCCAAGAGACCCAGTACTTC
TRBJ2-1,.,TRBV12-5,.,CASGSTARGWDEQFF,TGTGCTAGTGGTTCGACCGCCCGGGGATGGGATGAGCAGTTCTTC
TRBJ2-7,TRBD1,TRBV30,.,CAWSVWRTGDPYEQYF,TGTGCCTGGAGTGTCTGGAGGACAGGGGACCCCTACGAGCAGTACTTC
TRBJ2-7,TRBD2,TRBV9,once,CASSVSGTSGVLGTYEQYF,TGTGCCAGCAGCGTCTCCGGGACTAGCGGGGTCTTAGGGACCTACGAGCAGTACTTC
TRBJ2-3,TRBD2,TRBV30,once,CAWSGLAVSGTQYF,TGTGCCTGGTCAGGACTAGCGGTCTCGGGTACGCAGTATTTT
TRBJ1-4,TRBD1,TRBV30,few,CAWSVPGTGGVGKLFF,TGTGCCTGGAGTGTACCCGGGACAGGGGGGGTCGGAAAACTGTTTTTT
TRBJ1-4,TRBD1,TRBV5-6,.,CASSLGTGNEKLFF,TGTGCCAGCAGCCTTGGGACAGGCAACGAAAAACTGTTTTTT
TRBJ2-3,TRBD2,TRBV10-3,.,CAIRRLAGADTDTQYF,TGTGCCATCAGGAGACTAGCGGGGGCCGACACAGATACGCAGTATTTT
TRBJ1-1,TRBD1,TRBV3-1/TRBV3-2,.,CASSPGQENTEAFF,TGTGCCAGCAGCCCGGGACAGGAGAACACTGAAGCTTTCTTT
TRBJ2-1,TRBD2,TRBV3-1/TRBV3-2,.,CASSQDSSGGLNEQFF,TGTGCCAGCAGCCAAGATTCGAGCGGGGGGCTTAATGAGCAGTTCTTC
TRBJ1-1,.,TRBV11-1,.,CASSLARDTEAFF,TGTGCCAGCAGCTTAGCGCGAGACACTGAAGCTTTCTTT
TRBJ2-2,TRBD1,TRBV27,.,CASSSSGGGHGELFF,TGTGCCAGCAGTTCCTCAGGGGGCGGTCACGGGGAGCTGTTTTTT
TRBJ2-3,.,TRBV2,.,CATKEARAPEADTQYF,TGTGCCACCAAAGAGGCCCGGGCCCCGGAGGCAGATACGCAGTATTTT
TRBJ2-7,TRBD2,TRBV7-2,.,CASSPSGSSYEQYF,TGTGCCAGCAGCCCTAGCGGGAGCTCCTACGAGCAGTACTTC
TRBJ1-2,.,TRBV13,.,CASSQTSRDTTNYGYTF,TGTGCCAGCAGCCAAACCAGTAGGGACACAACTAACTATGGCTACACCTTC
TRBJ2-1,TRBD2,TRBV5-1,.,CASSLAGDEQFF,TGCGCCAGCAGCTTAGCGGGGGATGAGCAGTTCTTC
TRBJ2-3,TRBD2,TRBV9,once,CASSVGSGGATDTQYF,TGTGCCAGCAGCGTAGGGAGCGGGGGGGCAACAGATACGCAGTATTTT
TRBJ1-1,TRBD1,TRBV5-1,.,CASSLGQGNEAFF,TGCGCCAGCAGCTTGGGACAGGGTAATGAAGCTTTCTTT
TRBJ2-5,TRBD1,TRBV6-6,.,CASSPDRDQETQYF,TGTGCCAGCAGTCCCGACAGGGACCAAGAGACCCAGTACTTC
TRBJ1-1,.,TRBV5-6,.,CASNRGYTEAFF,TGTGCCAGCAACCGGGGGTACACTGAAGCTTTCTTT
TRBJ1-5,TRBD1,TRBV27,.,CASSPRDRGSNQPQHF,TGTGCCAGCAGTCCCCGGGACAGGGGGAGCAATCAGCCCCAGCATTTT
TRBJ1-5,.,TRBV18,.,CASSLDGGSNQPQHF,TGTGCCAGCTCCTTGGACGGGGGAAGTAATCAGCCCCAGCATTTT
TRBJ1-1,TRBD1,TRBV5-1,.,CASSFGNTGGTEAFF,TGCGCCAGCAGCTTCGGGAACACAGGGGGCACTGAAGCTTTCTTT
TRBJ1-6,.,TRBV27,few,CASSPGGPGSPLHF,TGTGCCAGCAGTCCCGGGGGACCCGGATCACCCCTCCACTTT
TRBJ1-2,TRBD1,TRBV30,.,CAWSVFVKGAQGYTF,TGTGCCTGGAGTGTATTCGTCAAGGGGGCGCAGGGCTACACCTTC